The TCR beta chain described here comes from a study of shared T cell receptors in the human thymus. Produced via immunoSEQ multiplex PCR; TCRdb's table is partial and in-frame only. The sample lists roughly 710,000 clones; 80% to 90% were seen once. Germline CDR1 ENHRY, CDR2 SYGVKD. The ends were cut back, 0 bases at V and 0 bases at J, with 15 bases in the middle. The CDR3 extends over 18 amino acids. These data were also filed under a second study, of human thymus T cells. From that report: Thymus specimens were resections from corrective heart surgery.

The clonotype comes from a girl in the first two years of life with a congenital heart defect. V gene TRBV10-3 combines with J gene TRBJ2-1; TRBD2 might be the D (6 bases). Specimen: thymocytes. CDR3 loop: CAISESVRGLTSYNEQFF. In nucleotides, the CDR3 is TGTGCCATCAGTGAGTCGGTGCGGGGCTTAACCTCCTACAATGAGCAGTTCTTC.